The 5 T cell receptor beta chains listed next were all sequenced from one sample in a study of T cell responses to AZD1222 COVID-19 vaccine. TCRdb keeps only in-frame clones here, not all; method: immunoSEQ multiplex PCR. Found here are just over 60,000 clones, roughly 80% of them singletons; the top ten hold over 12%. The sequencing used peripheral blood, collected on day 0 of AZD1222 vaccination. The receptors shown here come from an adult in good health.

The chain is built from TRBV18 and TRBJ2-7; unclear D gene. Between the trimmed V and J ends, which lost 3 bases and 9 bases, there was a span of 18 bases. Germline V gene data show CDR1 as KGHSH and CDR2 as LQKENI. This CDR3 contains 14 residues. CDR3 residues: CASSPKAGRSLQYF. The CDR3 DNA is TGTGCCAGCTCACCTAAGGCAGGACGTTCTCTGCAGTACTTC. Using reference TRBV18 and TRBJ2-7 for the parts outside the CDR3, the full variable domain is NAGVMQNPRHLVRRRGQEARLRCSPMKGHSHVYWYRQLPEEGLKFMVYLQKENIIDESGMPKERFSAEFPKEGPSILRIQQVVRGDSAAYFCASSPKAGRSLQYFGPGTRLTVT.

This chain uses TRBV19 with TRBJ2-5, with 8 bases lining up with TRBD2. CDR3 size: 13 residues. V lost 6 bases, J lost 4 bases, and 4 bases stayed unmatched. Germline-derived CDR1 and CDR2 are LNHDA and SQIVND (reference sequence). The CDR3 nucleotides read TGTGCCAGTAGGTCGGGACTAGGAGAGACCCAGTACTTC. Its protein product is CASRSGLGETQYF.

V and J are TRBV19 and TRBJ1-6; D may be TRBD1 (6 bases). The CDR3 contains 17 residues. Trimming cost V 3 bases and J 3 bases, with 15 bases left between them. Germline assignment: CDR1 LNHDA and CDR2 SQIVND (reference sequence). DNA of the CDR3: TGTGCCAGTAGTATGGGACACGAAGCCATCTATAATTCACCCCTCCACTTT. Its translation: CASSMGHEAIYNSPLHF.

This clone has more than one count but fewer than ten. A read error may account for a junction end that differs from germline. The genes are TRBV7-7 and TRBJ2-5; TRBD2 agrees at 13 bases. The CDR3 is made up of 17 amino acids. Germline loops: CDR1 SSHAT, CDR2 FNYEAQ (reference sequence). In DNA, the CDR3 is TGTGCTAGCAGCCCCGGACTAGCGGGGGCAGGCCGGGAGACCCAGTACTTC. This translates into CASSPGLAGAGRETQYF.

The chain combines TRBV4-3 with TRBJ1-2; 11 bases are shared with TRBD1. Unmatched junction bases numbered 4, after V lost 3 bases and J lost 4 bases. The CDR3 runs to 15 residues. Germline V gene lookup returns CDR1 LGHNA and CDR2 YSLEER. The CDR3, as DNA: TGCGCCAGCAGCCAGAGGACAGGGGGCGGCTATGGCTACACCTTC. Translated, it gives CASSQRTGGGYGYTF.